This T cell receptor (beta chain) originates from a study of graft-versus-host responses after intestinal transplantation. About the study: Recipients uniformly received anti-thymocyte globulin induction, followed by tacrolimus and steroids for approximately 3 years. Study results and caveats: Early declines in HvG clones that occurred post-transplant were associated with peak circulating GvH clone levels. Detected in recipient marrow were GvH clones, some of which were first observed in ileum or blood.

To note about this clone: Antigen specificity is unknown.

The CDR3 is 14 amino acids. Between the trimmed V and J ends, which lost 0 bases and 5 bases, there was a span of 11 bases. CDR1 is GTSNPN, CDR2 SVGIG, per germline (reference sequence). Using immunoSEQ multiplex PCR, the repertoire was profiled, and TCRdb retains in-frame clones only, with some absent. The sample includes approximately 85,000 clones, roughly 90% of them seen just once. This specimen consisted of unstimulated CD8+ T cells sorted from spleen or lymph node cells, obtained before transplant. The clonotype was recovered from a human donor who was the organ donor for an intestinal transplant. The rearrangement joins TRBV30 to TRBJ2-1, with D hard to call. CDR3 nucleotides: TGTGCCTGGAGTGTAGGAGCTGGAAACAATGAGCAGTTCTTC. Its protein product is CAWSVGAGNNEQFF.